These T cell receptor beta chains were read from a single sample in a study of blood T cell repertoires in COVID-19. Profiling relied on immunoSEQ multiplex PCR, and the TCRdb table lists in-frame clones only, not all of them. The profile shows more than 95,000 clones, about four fifths of them singletons. Sequencing used peripheral blood. These receptors were taken from an elderly woman with acute or convalescent COVID-19. Each CDR3 is given with its conserved first and last residue. The D gene is left open where the match is weak. Where a row states a size, it is once, few, many or the class of an expanded clone; other rows omit it.

J gene | V gene | clone size | D gene | CDR3 DNA | CDR3 protein
TRBJ1-3 | TRBV6-1 | . | . | TGTGCCAGCAGTGAACAAGGAAACACCATATATTTT | CASSEQGNTIYF
TRBJ2-7 | TRBV7-2 | . | . | TGTGCCAGCAGCTTATACGGGTACCCCTCCTACGAGCAGTACTTC | CASSLYGYPSYEQYF
TRBJ2-3 | TRBV7-9 | . | . | TGTGCCAGCAGCTTACAAGCGGATACGCAGTATTTT | CASSLQADTQYF
TRBJ2-1 | TRBV14 | . | . | TGTGCCAGCACTGCGGGACCCCCCTTTGGTGAGCAGTTCTTC | CASTAGPPFGEQFF
TRBJ2-1 | TRBV28 | . | TRBD2 | TGTGCCAGCAGTTTCAGTGCGGGAGGGCAGTTCTTC | CASSFSAGGQFF
TRBJ1-5 | TRBV6-5 | . | . | TGTGCCAGCACCTCGGAGGGGAGGCAGCCCCAGCATTTT | CASTSEGRQPQHF
TRBJ1-5 | TRBV24-1 | . | . | TGTGCCACCAGTGCTCACCTAAGCACCCAGCCCCAGCATTTT | CATSAHLSTQPQHF
TRBJ1-1 | TRBV24-1 | . | TRBD1 | TGTGCCACCAGTGGACAGGGGCCTGACACTGAAGCTTTCTTT | CATSGQGPDTEAFF
TRBJ1-1 | TRBV19 | . | . | TGTGCCAGTAGTATTGTGCAGGGAGGCACTGAAGCTTTCTTT | CASSIVQGGTEAFF
TRBJ2-1 | TRBV6-5 | . | TRBD2 | TGTGCCAGCAGTTACTTACTAGCGGGAGAAGACAATGAGCAGTTCTTC | CASSYLLAGEDNEQFF
TRBJ2-4 | TRBV27 | . | TRBD2 | TGTGCCAGCAGTAAACGGACTAGCGGGGAGCGGATTCAGTACTTC | CASSKRTSGERIQYF
TRBJ1-4 | TRBV14 | few | TRBD1 | TGTGCCAGCAGCCCCTCCCAGGGGGCAGGTGAAAAACTGTTTTTT | CASSPSQGAGEKLFF
TRBJ2-3 | TRBV5-1 | . | TRBD1 | TGCGCCAGCAGCTTGGCACAGGGGGCAGATACGCAGTATTTT | CASSLAQGADTQYF
TRBJ1-1 | TRBV27 | . | TRBD1 | TGTGCCAGCAAATTCGACCGGGACAGCCCCATAGGGGGAGAAGCTTTCTTT | CASKFDRDSPIGGEAFF
TRBJ2-2 | TRBV2 | . | TRBD2 | TGTGCCAGCAGAACGACCGGGACTAGCGGAGGGGAGCTGTTTTTT | CASRTTGTSGGELFF
TRBJ1-1 | TRBV27 | . | . | TGTGCCAGCAGTTTATGGCAGGGAAACACTGAAGCTTTCTTT | CASSLWQGNTEAFF
TRBJ2-1 | TRBV4-1 | . | . | TGCGCCAGCAGCCAAGTTGGGGGGAATGAGCAGTTCTTC | CASSQVGGNEQFF
TRBJ2-7 | TRBV6-2/TRBV6-3 | once | TRBD2 | TGTGCCAGCAGTTACTCCCGGACTAGCGGTCCACCAAGCTCCTACGAGCAGTACTTC | CASSYSRTSGPPSSYEQYF
TRBJ1-4 | TRBV28 | once | . | TGTGCCAGCAGTGGACCCGGGAGCTTAAATGAAAAACTGTTTTTT | CASSGPGSLNEKLFF
TRBJ2-1 | TRBV18 | . | TRBD2 | TGTGCCAGCTCACCATTTAGCCTAGCGGCATACAATGAGCAGTTCTTC | CASSPFSLAAYNEQFF
TRBJ1-5 | TRBV27 | many | TRBD1 | TGTGCCAGCAGTTTCACAGGGGATTATCAGCCCCAGCATTTT | CASSFTGDYQPQHF
TRBJ2-1 | TRBV24-1 | . | TRBD1 | TGTGCCACCAGTGACCGAGGACAGGGGCCCTACAATGAGCAGTTCTTC | CATSDRGQGPYNEQFF
TRBJ2-5 | TRBV6-1 | once | TRBD2 | TGTGCCAGCAGTGAAGTTAGGATAGCGGGAGTAAAAGAGACCCAGTACTTC | CASSEVRIAGVKETQYF
TRBJ1-1 | TRBV20-1 | . | . | TGCAGTGCTAGAGATCCGACAGAAGCTTTCTTT | CSARDPTEAFF
TRBJ1-1 | TRBV27 | . | . | TGTGCCAGCAGTTTAAGGGGATTGAACACTGAAGCTTTCTTT | CASSLRGLNTEAFF
TRBJ2-3 | TRBV5-4 | . | . | TGTGCCAGCAGCTTGGTTCAGAGGGAAGATACGCAGTATTTT | CASSLVQREDTQYF
TRBJ1-5 | TRBV5-6 | . | . | TGTGCCAGCAGCCAACAGGGTTTAGTAGGGAATCAGCCCCAGCATTTT | CASSQQGLVGNQPQHF
TRBJ2-6 | TRBV6-6 | . | TRBD2 | TGTGCCAGCAGTCGCACAGGTCGACTAGCGGGAATCGGTGGGGCCAACGTCCTGACTTTC | CASSRTGRLAGIGGANVLTF
TRBJ2-5 | TRBV5-1 | few | TRBD2 | TGCGCCAGCAGCACCTTACTAGCGGGAGATGGAGAGACCCAGTACTTC | CASSTLLAGDGETQYF
TRBJ1-2 | TRBV6-1 | . | TRBD1 | TGTGCCAGCAGTGATTGGGGACAGGGGAGCTACACCTTC | CASSDWGQGSYTF
TRBJ1-5 | TRBV10-3 | . | TRBD1 | TGTGCCATCAGTGACTCGCAAGGGGGCTATCAGCCCCAGCATTTT | CAISDSQGGYQPQHF
TRBJ2-5 | TRBV5-4 | . | . | TGTGCCAGCAGCCCCCACGGGTATGAGACCCAGTACTTC | CASSPHGYETQYF
TRBJ2-3 | TRBV6-2/TRBV6-3 | . | TRBD2 | TGTGCCAGCAGTTACTCGAGCCTTCTAGCGGAAACAGATACGCAGTATTTT | CASSYSSLLAETDTQYF
TRBJ2-1 | TRBV2 | . | . | TGTGCCAGCAGCGGGGATACCTACAATGAGCAGTTCTTC | CASSGDTYNEQFF
TRBJ2-3 | TRBV3-1/TRBV3-2 | . | . | TGTGCCAGCAGCCAAGATCGACTAGGCAGCACAGATACGCAGTATTTT | CASSQDRLGSTDTQYF
TRBJ2-1 | TRBV3-1/TRBV3-2 | . | . | TGTGCCAGCAGCCGATCCTATGCAATGTTCTTC | CASSRSYAMFF
TRBJ1-3 | TRBV11-2 | . | TRBD1 | TGTGCCAGCAGCTTACGGCAGGGGGGAAGACGCTCTGGAAACACCATATATTTT | CASSLRQGGRRSGNTIYF
TRBJ2-7 | TRBV15 | once | . | TGTGCCACCAGCAGAGATACACGCGCTAGCTCCTACGAGCAGTACTTC | CATSRDTRASSYEQYF
TRBJ2-5 | TRBV5-5 | few | . | TGTGCCAGCAGCTTGGGCGTTCAAGAGACCCAGTACTTC | CASSLGVQETQYF
TRBJ2-1 | TRBV29-1 | once | TRBD2 | TGCAGCGTTCTAGCGGGAGGGTTTAATGAGCAGTTCTTC | CSVLAGGFNEQFF
TRBJ1-6 | TRBV2 | . | . | TGTGCCAGCAGGCATGGCGGAAATAATTCACCCCTCCACTTT | CASRHGGNNSPLHF
TRBJ1-4 | TRBV5-1 | . | . | TGCGCCAGCAGAACTGGTGAAAAACTGTTTTTT | CASRTGEKLFF
TRBJ2-1 | TRBV27 | . | . | TGTGCCAGCAGTTTAGTTTTGGGAGGTGGTGAGCAGTTCTTC | CASSLVLGGGEQFF
TRBJ2-1 | TRBV9 | . | TRBD2 | TGTGCCAGCAGCGTAGATCAGCGGGATTACAATGAGCAGTTCTTC | CASSVDQRDYNEQFF